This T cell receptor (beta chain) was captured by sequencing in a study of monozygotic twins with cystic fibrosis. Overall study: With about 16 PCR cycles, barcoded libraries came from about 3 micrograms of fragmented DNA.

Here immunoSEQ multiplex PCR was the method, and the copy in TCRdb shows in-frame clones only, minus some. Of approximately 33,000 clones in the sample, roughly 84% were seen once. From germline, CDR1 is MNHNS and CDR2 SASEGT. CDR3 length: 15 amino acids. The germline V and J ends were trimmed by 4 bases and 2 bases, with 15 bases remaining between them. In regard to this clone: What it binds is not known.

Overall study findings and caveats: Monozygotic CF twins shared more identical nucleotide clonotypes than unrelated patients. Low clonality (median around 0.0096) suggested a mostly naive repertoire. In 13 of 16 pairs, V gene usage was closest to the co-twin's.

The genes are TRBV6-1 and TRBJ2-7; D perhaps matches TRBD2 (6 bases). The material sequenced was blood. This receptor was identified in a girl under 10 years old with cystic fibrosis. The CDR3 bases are TGTGCCAGCAGTGTTATCGGGGGTTTTACCTACGAGCAGTACTTC. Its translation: CASSVIGGFTYEQYF.